These 6 T cell receptor beta chains were all obtained from the same sample, sequenced in a study of T cells in Graves' hyperthyroidism and ophthalmopathy. RNA transcripts gave rise to amplified TCR beta CDR3 regions. TCR CDR3 underwent first-round RT-PCR with the HTBI primer set. TCRdb processed the multiplex PCR reads anew with MiXCR; each CDR3 protein has one entry. The repertoire holds some 700,000 distinct CDR3 sequences, approximately 15% seen once, with roughly a sixth in the top ten. Sequencing used blood. These receptors were taken from a man in his fifties or sixties with Graves' hyperthyroidism.

This clonotype was observed many times. The rearrangement links TRBV28 to TRBJ1-2; D gene ambiguous. This CDR3 spans 17 amino acids. V was pared by 3 bases and J by 4 bases, with 21 bases between. The V gene's germline CDR1 is MDHEN and CDR2 SYDVKM. CDR3: CASSLRLKLGRSYGYTF. The DNA for the CDR3 is TGTGCCAGCAGTTTGAGGCTAAAGTTGGGCAGGAGCTATGGCTACACCTTC.

This clonotype occurred many times. This chain joins TRBV6-5 and TRBJ2-3, with D perhaps matching TRBD2 (5 bases). Germline V gene data show CDR1 as MNHEY and CDR2 as SVGAGI. Trimming stripped 0 bases from V and 4 bases from J, with 11 bases between. This CDR3 has 15 amino acids. Written as DNA, the CDR3 is TGTGCCAGCAGTTACTCTGTGGGAGTCGCAGATACGCAGTATTTT. It yields the protein CASSYSVGVADTQYF.

This clonotype turned up a few times. The chain couples TRBV4-3 to TRBJ2-1; D gene uncertain. This CDR3 comprises 15 residues. Between the trimmed V and J ends, which lost 0 bases and 2 bases, there was a span of 8 bases. CDR1 is LGHNA, CDR2 YSLEER, per germline. CDR3 in DNA: TGCGCCAGCAGCCAAGATAGTTCGCCCTACAATGAGCAGTTCTTC. Its translation is CASSQDSSPYNEQFF.

This sequence joins TRBV12-3 or TRBV12-4 and TRBJ2-2; tentatively, D is TRBD2 (6 bases). This CDR3 contains 16 residues. V was pared by 5 bases and J by 1 base, with 14 bases between. Here the CDR3 reads CASSPIGGMNTGELFF. CDR3 DNA: TGTGCCAGCAGTCCCATAGGCGGGATGAACACCGGGGAGCTGTTTTTT.

This clonotype appeared many times. The chain employs TRBV5-1 and TRBJ1-6, with D hard to call. CDR1 is SGHRS and CDR2 is YFSETQ in the germline V gene. The CDR3 totals 17 residues. V lost 0 bases and J lost 8, with 18 bases in between. The CDR3 region is CASSLGGSVKIDSPLHF. For the CDR3, the DNA is TGCGCCAGCAGCTTGGGCGGCAGCGTAAAGATAGATTCACCCCTCCACTTT.

Only a few counts were recorded for this clonotype. This CDR3 reads CSASGQGPAEAFF. CDR3 sequence (DNA): TGCAGTGCTAGTGGACAGGGGCCCGCTGAAGCTTTCTTT. The V gene is TRBV20-1, the J gene TRBJ1-1, with 9 bases matching TRBD1. This CDR3 comprises 13 residues. Germline trimming cut 3 bases from V and 6 bases from J; bases unmatched to any gene: 5. From germline, CDR1 is DFQATT and CDR2 SNEGSKA (reference sequence).